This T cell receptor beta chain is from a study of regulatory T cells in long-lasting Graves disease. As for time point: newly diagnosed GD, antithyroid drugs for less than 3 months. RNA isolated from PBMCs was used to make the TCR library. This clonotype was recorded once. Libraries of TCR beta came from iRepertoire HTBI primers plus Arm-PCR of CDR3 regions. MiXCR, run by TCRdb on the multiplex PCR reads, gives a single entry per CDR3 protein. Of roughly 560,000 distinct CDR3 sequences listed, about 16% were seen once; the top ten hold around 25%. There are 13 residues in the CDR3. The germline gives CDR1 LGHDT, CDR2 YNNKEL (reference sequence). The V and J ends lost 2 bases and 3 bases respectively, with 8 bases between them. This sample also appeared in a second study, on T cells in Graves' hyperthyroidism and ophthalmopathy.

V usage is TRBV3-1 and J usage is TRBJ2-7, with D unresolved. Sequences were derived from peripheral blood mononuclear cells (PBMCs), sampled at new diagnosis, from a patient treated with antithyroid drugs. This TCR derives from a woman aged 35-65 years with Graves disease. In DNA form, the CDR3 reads TGTGCCAGCAGCCAACTTGAAGGCTACGAGCAGTACTTC. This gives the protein CASSQLEGYEQYF.